These 21 T cell receptor beta chains were sequenced from one sample in a study of CD8 T cells in ankylosing spondylitis. TCRdb independently ran MiXCR on the 5' RACE reads; one entry per CDR3 protein. This sample has a few hundred thousand distinct CDR3 sequences; approximately 8.2% occur once, and the top ten carry about 15%. Study conclusions and caveats: One TCR beta motif, made up of about 8 highly homologous variants, appeared characteristic of ankylosing spondylitis blood.

Antigens of these TCRs are unknown. The specimen was blood, either unsorted or a sorted T cell fraction (not recorded which). These receptors were taken from a male donor with ankylosing spondylitis.

The chain uses TRBV5-6 and TRBJ1-1; 10 bases agree with TRBD1. Germline CDR1 reads SGHDT; CDR2 reads YYEEEE. The CDR3 is made up of 16 amino acids. V lost 3 bases, J lost 2 bases, and 7 bases stayed unmatched. The CDR3 region is CASSSGTGVKNTEAFF. In nucleotides, the CDR3 is TGTGCCAGCAGCTCGGGGACAGGGGTTAAAAACACTGAAGCTTTCTTT.

In this sample, this clonotype turned up a few times. V gene TRBV28 combines with J gene TRBJ2-3; 7 bases are a match to TRBD2. This CDR3 has 13 residues. Germline V gene sequence: CDR1 MDHEN, CDR2 SYDVKM. The junction had 13 bases not matched to a gene; V was cut back by 11 bases and J by 8 bases. The CDR3, as DNA: TGTGCCCACGGGCTAGCGGCGCCCGGTACGCAGTATTTT. Translating gives CAHGLAAPGTQYF.

The chain couples TRBV5-8 to TRBJ2-5, with 11 bases aligning to TRBD2. V trimming: 4 bases; J trimming: 5 bases; junction bases outside the gene matches: 7. Looked up from germline, CDR1 is SGHTS and CDR2 is YDEGEE. CDR3 size: 15 residues. The DNA for the CDR3 is TGTGCCAGCAGCACTACTAGCGGGAGACGGGAGACCCAGTACTTC. It yields the protein CASSTTSGRRETQYF.

This clonotype was counted many times. In DNA form, the CDR3 reads TGCAGCGTTGAAGGGCCTAGCGGGAGGGCCGAGAGTGAGCAGTTCTTC. Translated, it gives CSVEGPSGRAESEQFF. This chain links TRBV29-1 with TRBJ2-1; 12 positions agree with TRBD2. Trimming at V came to 1 base and at J to 9 bases, leaving 10 bases not matched to a gene. The CDR3 contains 16 residues. Germline V gives CDR1 SQVTM, CDR2 ANQGSEA.

This clonotype was counted a few times. The chain joins TRBV7-9 to TRBJ2-3, with D possibly being TRBD1 (6 bases). Per germline, CDR1 SEHNR and CDR2 FQNEAQ (reference sequence). The length of the CDR3 is 14 residues. V lost 3 bases, J lost 0 bases, and 7 bases lay in between. The CDR3: CASSFRGSTDTQYF. The CDR3 DNA follows: TGTGCCAGCAGCTTCAGGGGCAGCACAGATACGCAGTATTTT.

J is TRBJ2-7 and V is TRBV11-2; 9 bases align to TRBD2. This CDR3 spans 16 amino acids. J was trimmed by 4 bases and V by 5 bases; bases with no gene match: 12. Per the germline V gene, CDR1 is SGHAT and CDR2 is FQNNGV. CDR3 loop: CASSQHSAGGNYEQYF. The CDR3 coding sequence is TGTGCCAGCAGCCAGCACTCCGCGGGAGGGAATTACGAGCAGTACTTC.

A few counts support this clonotype. J is TRBJ1-2 and V is TRBV6-6; 7 bases fit TRBD1. Per the germline V gene, CDR1 is MNHNY and CDR2 is SVGAGI (reference sequence). J gave up 2 bases and V 8 bases, and 5 bases lay outside the gene matches. This CDR3 is 13 amino acids long. CDR3 DNA: TGTGCCAGCGCATACAGGGGAAACTATGGCTACACCTTC. The encoded protein is CASAYRGNYGYTF.

The V gene is TRBV10-3, the J gene TRBJ2-1; D unclear. With 3 bases removed from V and 6 bases from J, the gap between germline ends came to 3 bases. The CDR3 totals 11 residues. Per germline, CDR1 ENHRY and CDR2 SYGVKD. The DNA for the CDR3 is TGTGCCATCAGTGATCTCAATGAGCAGTTCTTC. This gives the protein CAISDLNEQFF.

This clonotype was detected only a few times. This chain connects TRBV4-2 to TRBJ2-7; 9 positions match TRBD2. This CDR3 has 16 residues. Per germline, CDR1 LGHNA and CDR2 YNFKEQ. V lost 1 base to trimming and J lost 1 base; unmatched junction nucleotides: 5. The CDR3 protein is CASSQAGLAGSYEQYF. The CDR3 DNA reads TGTGCCAGCAGCCAAGCTGGGCTAGCGGGGTCCTACGAGCAGTACTTC.

This clonotype was found many times. The chain joins TRBV29-1 to TRBJ2-3; D is perhaps TRBD2 (6 bases). CDR3 size: 16 residues. V was trimmed by 0 bases and J by 4 bases, leaving 17 bases between them. Germline assignment: CDR1 SQVTM and CDR2 ANQGSEA. CDR3 loop: CSVEEWTRRVADTQYF. CDR3 nucleotides: TGCAGCGTTGAAGAATGGACTCGGAGGGTGGCAGATACGCAGTATTTT.

The sample holds many counts of this clonotype. The V call is TRBV5-1, the J call TRBJ2-1, with D perhaps matching TRBD1 or TRBD2 (6 bases each). The CDR3 spans 15 residues. The germline V gene encodes CDR1 SGHRS and CDR2 YFSETQ. Trimming shortened V by 2 bases and J by 0 bases, and 9 bases separated the two germline ends. CDR3 coding DNA: TGCGCCAGCAGCTTCGAGGGGGGCTCCTACAATGAGCAGTTCTTC. The encoded protein is CASSFEGGSYNEQFF.

This clonotype came up many times. V gene TRBV12-3 or TRBV12-4 combines with J gene TRBJ2-2; no clear D. V lost 7 bases and J lost 0, with 6 bases in between. CDR3 length: 13 residues. The CDR3 loop is CASTLTNTGELFF. DNA for the CDR3: TGTGCCAGCACCCTGACGAACACCGGGGAGCTGTTTTTT.

In this sample, this clonotype turned up a few times. The chain combines TRBV20-1 with TRBJ1-1, with 7 positions matching TRBD1. Germline trimming cut 0 bases from V and 4 bases from J; bases unmatched to any gene: 8. In germline, CDR1 is DFQATT, CDR2 SNEGSKA (reference sequence). This CDR3 spans 15 amino acids. The CDR3, as DNA: TGCAGTGCTAGAGACTCGGACAGGAGCGTCACTGAAGCTTTCTTT. This codes for CSARDSDRSVTEAFF.

This sequence joins TRBV12-3 or TRBV12-4 and TRBJ1-1, with D possibly being TRBD1 (5 bases). CDR3 length equals 17 residues. Trimming cost V 10 bases and J 5 bases, with 29 bases left between them. DNA of the CDR3: TGTGCCACCGGGAAAGTGGGGCCTTCGACGCTTGGAACTGAAGCTTTCTTT. Encoded protein: CATGKVGPSTLGTEAFF.

This clonotype was detected ten times or more. Here the CDR3 reads CSAPASGRFTDTQYF. CDR3 nucleotide sequence: TGCAGTGCTCCCGCTAGCGGGAGATTTACAGATACGCAGTATTTT. The V and J genes are TRBV20-1 and TRBJ2-3; 10 nucleotides line up with TRBD2. Germline-derived CDR1 and CDR2 are DFQATT and SNEGSKA (reference sequence). The CDR3 extends over 15 amino acids. V lost 5 bases and J lost 3; bases outside the gene matches: 8.

This clonotype occurred many times. V usage is TRBV6-6 and J usage is TRBJ2-1, with D unclear. CDR1 is MNHNY and CDR2 is SVGAGI in the germline V gene (reference sequence). This CDR3 region has 12 residues. Trimming removed 1 base at V and 5 bases at J, with 3 bases between. The CDR3 protein is CASSYYHNEQFF. In DNA form, the CDR3 reads TGTGCCAGCAGTTACTACCACAATGAGCAGTTCTTC.

This clonotype was observed a handful of times. The chain combines TRBV20-1 with TRBJ2-3, with D perhaps matching TRBD2 (5 bases). This CDR3 contains 14 residues. Germline V lookup: CDR1 DFQATT, CDR2 SNEGSKA (reference sequence). The V end lost 1 base, the J end lost 1 base, and 9 bases lay between the germline ends. CDR3 sequence (DNA): TGCAGTGCTAGAGTCCTTAGCGGCACAGATACGCAGTATTTT. This codes for CSARVLSGTDTQYF.

The sample holds many counts of this clonotype. The chain employs TRBV7-2 and TRBJ2-2, with 8 bases that match TRBD2. Unmatched junction bases numbered 13, after V lost 5 bases and J lost 5 bases. The V gene's germline CDR1 is SGHTA and CDR2 FQGNSA. This CDR3 contains 17 residues. CDR3 in DNA: TGTGCCAGCAGCCCCTCGGTAGGAGCGGGAGAAACCGGGGAGCTGTTTTTT. It specifies CASSPSVGAGETGELFF.

The chain recombines TRBV11-2 with TRBJ2-3; unclear D gene. Trimming left V 5 bases short and J 0 bases short, with 12 bases between. In germline, CDR1 is SGHAT, CDR2 FQNNGV. The CDR3 length is 15 residues. CDR3 amino acids: CASSKERLSTDTQYF. The CDR3 DNA sequence: TGTGCCAGCAGCAAGGAGCGATTAAGCACAGATACGCAGTATTTT.

The sample holds a few counts of this clonotype. V and J are TRBV7-9 and TRBJ2-5, with D perhaps assigned TRBD1 or TRBD2 (5 bases each). The germline V gene has CDR1 SEHNR and CDR2 FQNEAQ (reference sequence). Trimming took off 4 bases at V and 4 bases at J, with 10 bases between the two ends. CDR3 length: 13 residues. The CDR3 protein is CASSSPGTETQYF. The CDR3 DNA sequence: TGTGCCAGCAGCTCCCCCGGGACAGAGACCCAGTACTTC.

The chain couples TRBV19 to TRBJ1-2; 7 nucleotides line up with TRBD1. This CDR3 has 15 residues. V lost 5 bases, J lost 9 bases, and 15 bases stayed unmatched. Looked up from germline, CDR1 is LNHDA and CDR2 is SQIVND (reference sequence). The CDR3 region is CASSSRTGLTSRYTF. The CDR3 DNA follows: TGTGCCAGTAGTTCCCGGACAGGCCTTACTTCTCGCTACACCTTC.